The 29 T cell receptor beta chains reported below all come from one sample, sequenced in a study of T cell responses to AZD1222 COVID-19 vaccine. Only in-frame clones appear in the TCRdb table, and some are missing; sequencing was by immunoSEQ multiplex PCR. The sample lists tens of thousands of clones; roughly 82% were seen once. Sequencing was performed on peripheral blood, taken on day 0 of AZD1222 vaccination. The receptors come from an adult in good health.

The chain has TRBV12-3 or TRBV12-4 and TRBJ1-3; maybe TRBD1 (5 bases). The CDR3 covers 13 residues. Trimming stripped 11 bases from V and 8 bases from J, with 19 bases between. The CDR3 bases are TGTGCCGCCCGACCCAGGGTGGGCTACACCATATATTTT. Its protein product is CAARPRVGYTIYF.

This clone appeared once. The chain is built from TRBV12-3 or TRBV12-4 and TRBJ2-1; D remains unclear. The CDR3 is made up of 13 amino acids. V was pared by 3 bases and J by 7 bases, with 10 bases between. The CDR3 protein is CASSFVLLNEQFF. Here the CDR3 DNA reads TGTGCCAGCAGTTTCGTCCTGTTGAATGAGCAGTTCTTC.

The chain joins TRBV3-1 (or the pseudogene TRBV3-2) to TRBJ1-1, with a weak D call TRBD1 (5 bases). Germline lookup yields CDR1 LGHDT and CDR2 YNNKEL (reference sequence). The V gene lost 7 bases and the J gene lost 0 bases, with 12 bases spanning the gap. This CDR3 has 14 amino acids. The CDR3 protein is CASTTGRVNTEAFF. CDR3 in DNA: TGTGCCAGCACCACAGGAAGGGTGAACACTGAAGCTTTCTTT.

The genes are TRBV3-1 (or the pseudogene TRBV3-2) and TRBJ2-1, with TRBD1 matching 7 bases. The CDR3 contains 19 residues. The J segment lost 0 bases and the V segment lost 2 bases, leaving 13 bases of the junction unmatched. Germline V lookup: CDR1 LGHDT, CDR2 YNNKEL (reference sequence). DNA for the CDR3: TGTGCCAGCAGCCAATTGTTTTCACCGGGACAGCCCTCCTACAATGAGCAGTTCTTC. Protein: CASSQLFSPGQPSYNEQFF.

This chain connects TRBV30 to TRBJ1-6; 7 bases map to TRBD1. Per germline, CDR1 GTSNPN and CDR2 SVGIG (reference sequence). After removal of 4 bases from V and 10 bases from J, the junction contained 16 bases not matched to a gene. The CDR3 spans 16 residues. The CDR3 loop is CAWTTPPRQGTSPLHF. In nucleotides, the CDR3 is TGTGCCTGGACCACACCGCCGAGACAGGGAACCTCACCCCTCCACTTT.

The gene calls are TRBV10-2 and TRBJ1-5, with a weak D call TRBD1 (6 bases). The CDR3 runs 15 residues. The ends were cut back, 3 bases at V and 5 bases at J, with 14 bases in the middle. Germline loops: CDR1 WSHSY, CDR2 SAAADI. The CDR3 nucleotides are TGCGCCAGCAGTGATCTGCAGGGGACCGATCAGCCCCAGCATTTT. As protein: CASSDLQGTDQPQHF.

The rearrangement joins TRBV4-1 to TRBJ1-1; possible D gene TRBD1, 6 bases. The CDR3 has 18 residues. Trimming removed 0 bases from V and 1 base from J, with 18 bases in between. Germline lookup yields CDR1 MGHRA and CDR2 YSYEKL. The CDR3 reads CASSQDRREDSTNTEAFF. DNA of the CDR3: TGCGCCAGCAGCCAAGATCGGCGGGAGGACAGCACGAACACTGAAGCTTTCTTT.

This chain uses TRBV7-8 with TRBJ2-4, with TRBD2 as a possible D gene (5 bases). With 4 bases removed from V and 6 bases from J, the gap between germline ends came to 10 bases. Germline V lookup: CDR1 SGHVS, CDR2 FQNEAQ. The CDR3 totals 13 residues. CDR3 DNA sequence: TGTGCCAGCAGCTGGGCTCGGGGAAACATTCAGTACTTC. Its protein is CASSWARGNIQYF.

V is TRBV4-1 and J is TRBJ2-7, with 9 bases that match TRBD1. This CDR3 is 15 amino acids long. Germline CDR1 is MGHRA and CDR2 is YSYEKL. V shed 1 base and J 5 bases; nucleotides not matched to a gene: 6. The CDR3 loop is CASSQAGTGFDEQYF. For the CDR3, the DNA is TGCGCCAGCAGCCAAGCCGGGACAGGGTTTGACGAGCAGTACTTC.

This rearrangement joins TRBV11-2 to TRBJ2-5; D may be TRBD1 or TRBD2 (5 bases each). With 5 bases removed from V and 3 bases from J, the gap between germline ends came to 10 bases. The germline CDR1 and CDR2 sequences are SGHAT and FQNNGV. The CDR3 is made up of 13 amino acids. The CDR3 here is CASSARGEETQYF. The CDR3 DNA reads TGTGCCAGCAGCGCACGAGGGGAAGAGACCCAGTACTTC.

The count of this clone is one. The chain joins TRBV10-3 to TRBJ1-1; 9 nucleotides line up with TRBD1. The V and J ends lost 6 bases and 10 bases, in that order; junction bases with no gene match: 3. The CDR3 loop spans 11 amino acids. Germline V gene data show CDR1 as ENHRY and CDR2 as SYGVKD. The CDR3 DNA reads TGTGCCATCAGGGGACAGGGCGGAGCTTTCTTT. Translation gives CAIRGQGGAFF.

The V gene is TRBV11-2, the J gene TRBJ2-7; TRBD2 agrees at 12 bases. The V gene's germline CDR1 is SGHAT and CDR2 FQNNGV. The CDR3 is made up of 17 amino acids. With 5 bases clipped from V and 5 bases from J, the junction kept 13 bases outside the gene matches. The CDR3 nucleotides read TGTGCCAGCAGCGCATACGCTAGCGGGGGGGTAAGCGACGAGCAGTACTTC. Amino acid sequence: CASSAYASGGVSDEQYF. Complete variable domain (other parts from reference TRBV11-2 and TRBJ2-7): EAGVAQSPRYKIIEKRQSVAFWCNPISGHATLYWYQQILGQGPKLLIQFQNNGVVDDSQLPKDRFSAERLKGVDSTLKIQPAKLEDSAVYLCASSAYASGGVSDEQYFGPGTRLTVT.

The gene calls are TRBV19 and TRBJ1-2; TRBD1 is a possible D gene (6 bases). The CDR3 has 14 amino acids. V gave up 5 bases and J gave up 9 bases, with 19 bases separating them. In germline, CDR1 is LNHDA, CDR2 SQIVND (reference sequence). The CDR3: CASSSPDSQGSYTF. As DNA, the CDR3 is TGTGCCAGTAGTTCACCCGACTCACAGGGAAGCTACACCTTC. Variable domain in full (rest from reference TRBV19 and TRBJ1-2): DGGITQSPKYLFRKEGQNVTLSCEQNLNHDAMYWYRQDPGQGLRLIYYSQIVNDFQKGDIAEGYSVSREKKESFPLTVTSAQKNPTAFYLCASSSPDSQGSYTFGSGTRLTVV.

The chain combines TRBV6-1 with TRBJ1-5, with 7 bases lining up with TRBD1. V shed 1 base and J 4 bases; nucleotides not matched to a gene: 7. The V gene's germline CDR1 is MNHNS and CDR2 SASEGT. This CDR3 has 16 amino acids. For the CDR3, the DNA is TGTGCCAGCAGTGAAGTGTCACAGGGGAAAAATCAGCCCCAGCATTTT. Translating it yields CASSEVSQGKNQPQHF.

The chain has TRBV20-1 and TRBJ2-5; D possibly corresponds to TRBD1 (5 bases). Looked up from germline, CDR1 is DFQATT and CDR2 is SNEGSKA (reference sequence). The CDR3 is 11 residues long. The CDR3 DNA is TGCAGCTCGACAGCCCAAGAGACCCAGTACTTC. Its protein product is CSSTAQETQYF.

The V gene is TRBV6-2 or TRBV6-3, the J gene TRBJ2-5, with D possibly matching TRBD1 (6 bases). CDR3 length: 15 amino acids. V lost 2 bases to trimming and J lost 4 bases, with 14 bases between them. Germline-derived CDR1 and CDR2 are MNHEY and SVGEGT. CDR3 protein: CASSYGHLQGETQYF. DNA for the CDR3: TGTGCCAGCAGTTACGGTCACTTACAGGGAGAGACCCAGTACTTC.

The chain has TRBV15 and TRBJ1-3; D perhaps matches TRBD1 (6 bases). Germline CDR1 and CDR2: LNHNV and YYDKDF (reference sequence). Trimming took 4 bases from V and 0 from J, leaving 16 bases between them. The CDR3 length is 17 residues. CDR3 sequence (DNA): TGTGCCACCAGCACCTTCGCGGGGGGCCGCTCTGGAAACACCATATATTTT. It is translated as CATSTFAGGRSGNTIYF.

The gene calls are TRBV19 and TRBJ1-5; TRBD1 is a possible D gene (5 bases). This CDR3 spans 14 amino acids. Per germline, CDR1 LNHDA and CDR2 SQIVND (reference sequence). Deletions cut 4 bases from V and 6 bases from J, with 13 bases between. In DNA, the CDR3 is TGTGCCAGTAGTAACAGGCACTGGGGTCAGCCCCAGCATTTT. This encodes CASSNRHWGQPQHF.

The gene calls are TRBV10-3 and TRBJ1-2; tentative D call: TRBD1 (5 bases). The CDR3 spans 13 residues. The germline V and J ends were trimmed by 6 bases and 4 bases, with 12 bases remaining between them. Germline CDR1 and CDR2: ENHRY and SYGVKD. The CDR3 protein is CAISSDRFYGYTF. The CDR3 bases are TGTGCCATCAGCTCAGACAGATTCTATGGCTACACCTTC.

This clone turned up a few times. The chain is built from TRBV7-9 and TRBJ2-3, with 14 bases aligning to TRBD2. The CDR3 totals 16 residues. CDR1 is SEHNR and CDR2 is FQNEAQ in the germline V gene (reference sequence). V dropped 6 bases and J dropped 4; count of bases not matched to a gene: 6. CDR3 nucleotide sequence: TGTGCCAGCAGTCGGACTAGCGGGGGGAGTTCAGATACGCAGTATTTT. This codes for CASSRTSGGSSDTQYF.

The CDR3 sequence: CAISDRGANYGYTF. CDR3 DNA sequence: TGTGCCATCAGTGACAGGGGGGCTAACTATGGCTACACCTTC. V and J are TRBV10-3 and TRBJ1-2; 7 bases are a match to TRBD1. With V trimmed by 3 bases and J by 0 bases, 1 base remained unmatched. The CDR3 is made up of 14 amino acids. CDR1 is ENHRY, CDR2 SYGVKD, per germline.

CDR3 nucleotide sequence: TGTGCCAGCAAGTTTGACCCCGAATTGTTCTTC. Protein sequence: CASKFDPELFF. This chain uses TRBV2 with TRBJ2-1; D is unresolved. This CDR3 is built from 11 residues. Germline CDR1 is SNHLY and CDR2 is FYNNEI. V gave up 7 bases and J gave up 15 bases, with 16 bases separating them.

DNA for the CDR3: TGTGCCAGTAGTCCTTCTGGGTATAACTATGGCTACACCTTC. Translating gives CASSPSGYNYGYTF. The chain links TRBV19 to TRBJ1-2; no definite D call. The CDR3 has 14 amino acids. Trimming took off 5 bases at V and 1 base at J, with 11 bases between the two ends. Germline CDR1 LNHDA, CDR2 SQIVND (reference sequence).

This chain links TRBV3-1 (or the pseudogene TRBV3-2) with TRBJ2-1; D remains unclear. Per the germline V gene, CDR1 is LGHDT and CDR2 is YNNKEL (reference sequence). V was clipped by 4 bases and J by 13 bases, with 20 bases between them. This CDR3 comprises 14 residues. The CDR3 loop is CASSPQGDRAGQFF. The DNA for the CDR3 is TGTGCCAGCAGCCCCCAAGGCGATCGAGCAGGACAGTTCTTC.

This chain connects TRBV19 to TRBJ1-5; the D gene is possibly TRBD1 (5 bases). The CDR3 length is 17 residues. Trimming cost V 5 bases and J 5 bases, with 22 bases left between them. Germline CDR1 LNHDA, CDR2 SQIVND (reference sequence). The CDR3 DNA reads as TGTGCCAGTAGTTCGCAGGGTGTGGATACCTTGTATCAGCCCCAGCATTTT. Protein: CASSSQGVDTLYQPQHF.

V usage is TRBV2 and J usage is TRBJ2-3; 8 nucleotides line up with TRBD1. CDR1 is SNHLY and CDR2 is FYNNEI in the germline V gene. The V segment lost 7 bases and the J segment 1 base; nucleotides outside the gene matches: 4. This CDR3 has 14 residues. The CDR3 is CASNWGQGTDTQYF. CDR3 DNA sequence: TGTGCCAGCAACTGGGGACAGGGCACAGATACGCAGTATTTT.

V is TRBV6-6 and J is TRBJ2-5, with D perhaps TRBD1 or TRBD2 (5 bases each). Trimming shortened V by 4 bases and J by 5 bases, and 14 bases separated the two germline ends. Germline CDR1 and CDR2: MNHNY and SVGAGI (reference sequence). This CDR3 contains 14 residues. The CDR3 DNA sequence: TGTGCCAGCAGTTCGGGGACCGCAGGGGAGACCCAGTACTTC. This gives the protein CASSSGTAGETQYF.

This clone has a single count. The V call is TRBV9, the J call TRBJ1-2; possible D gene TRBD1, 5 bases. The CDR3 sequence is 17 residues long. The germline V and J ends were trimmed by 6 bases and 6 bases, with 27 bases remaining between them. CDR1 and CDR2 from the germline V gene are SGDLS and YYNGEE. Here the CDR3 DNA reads TGTGCCAGCACCGGCGGGGCAGGGACTCTACTATCTGATGGCTACACCTTC. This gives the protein CASTGGAGTLLSDGYTF.

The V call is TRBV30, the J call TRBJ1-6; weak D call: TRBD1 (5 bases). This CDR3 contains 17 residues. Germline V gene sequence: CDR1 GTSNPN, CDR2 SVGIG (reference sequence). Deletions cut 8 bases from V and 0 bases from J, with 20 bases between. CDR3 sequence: CAGTPGARGSYNSPLHF. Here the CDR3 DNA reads TGTGCCGGGACCCCCGGGGCCCGGGGCTCCTATAATTCACCCCTCCACTTT.